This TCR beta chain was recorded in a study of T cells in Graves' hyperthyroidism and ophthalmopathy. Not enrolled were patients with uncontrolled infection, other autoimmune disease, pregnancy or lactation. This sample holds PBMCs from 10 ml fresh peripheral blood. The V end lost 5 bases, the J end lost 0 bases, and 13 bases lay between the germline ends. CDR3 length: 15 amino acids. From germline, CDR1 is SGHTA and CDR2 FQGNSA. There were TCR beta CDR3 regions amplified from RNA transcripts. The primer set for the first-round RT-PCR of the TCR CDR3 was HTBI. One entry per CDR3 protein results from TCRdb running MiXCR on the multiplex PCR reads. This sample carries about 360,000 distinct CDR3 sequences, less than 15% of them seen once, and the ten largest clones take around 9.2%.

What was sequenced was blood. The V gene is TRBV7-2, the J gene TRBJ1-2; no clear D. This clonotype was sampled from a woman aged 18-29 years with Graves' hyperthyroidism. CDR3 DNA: TGTGCCAGCAGCGCCCGAAGGTTAGCTAACTATGGCTACACCTTC. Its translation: CASSARRLANYGYTF. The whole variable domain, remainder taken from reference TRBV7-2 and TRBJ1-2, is GAGVSQSPSNKVTEKGKDVELRCDPISGHTALYWYRQSLGQGLEFLIYFQGNSAPDKSGLPSDRFSAERTGGSVSTLTIQRTQQEDSAVYLCASSARRLANYGYTFGSGTRLTVV.